The 29 T cell receptor beta chains given below trace back to one sample, sequenced in a study of control samples from healthy donors and cancer patients. TCRdb's copy holds only in-frame clones and misses some; the assay was immunoSEQ multiplex PCR. The sample holds about 69,000 clones, roughly nine tenths seen once. Material for sequencing was PBMCs. Source of these receptors: a man aged 55 to 70 with colorectal cancer.

This clone has more than one count but fewer than ten. The chain recombines TRBV19 with TRBJ2-1; D not certain. This CDR3 contains 16 residues. Trimming took 1 base from V and 0 from J, leaving 10 bases between them. Germline CDR1 and CDR2: LNHDA and SQIVND (reference sequence). The CDR3 sequence: CASSIGTGSSYNEQFF. CDR3 in DNA: TGTGCCAGTAGTATAGGGACCGGAAGCTCCTACAATGAGCAGTTCTTC.

This clone was counted a single time. The chain couples TRBV7-9 to TRBJ2-5; 11 bases map to TRBD2. The CDR3 loop spans 16 amino acids. CDR1 is SEHNR and CDR2 is FQNEAQ in the germline V gene (reference sequence). V gave up 5 bases and J gave up 5 bases; unmatched junction bases: 10. CDR3 DNA sequence: TGTGCCAGCAGCCATAGCGGGGGGGCTGGAGGGGAGACCCAGTACTTC. Translation: CASSHSGGAGGETQYF.

This clone was detected only once. The J gene is TRBJ1-1, the V gene TRBV6-6, with a weak D call TRBD1 (6 bases). Germline V CDR1 and CDR2: MNHNY, SVGAGI (reference sequence). Trimming stripped 4 bases from V and 5 bases from J, with 20 bases between. The length of the CDR3 is 16 residues. The CDR3 DNA is TGTGCCAGCAGTTTTGGGGTTCGGGGGCAGGGGACTGAAGCTTTCTTT. Encoded protein: CASSFGVRGQGTEAFF.

This chain joins TRBV5-3 and TRBJ1-3; 11 bases match TRBD1. TRBV5-3 belongs to the ORF category, with a function that is uncertain. The ends lost 4 bases at V and 3 bases at J; junction bases unmatched: 9. The length of the CDR3 is 17 residues. CDR3 coding DNA: TGTGCCAGAAGCGGGCCCCCGGGACAGGGGGGTGGAAACACCATATATTTT. Translation: CARSGPPGQGGGNTIYF.

The chain combines TRBV4-2 with TRBJ1-1; the D is unclear. The CDR3 has 15 amino acids. Germline CDR1 is LGHNA and CDR2 is YNFKEQ. Trimming took off 4 bases at V and 0 bases at J, with 12 bases between the two ends. CDR3 DNA sequence: TGTGCCAGCAGCCCCCCTGGCTTTGTGAACACTGAAGCTTTCTTT. It translates to CASSPPGFVNTEAFF.

This clone was recorded once. The rearrangement links TRBV24-1 to TRBJ2-1; 8 positions agree with TRBD2. CDR1 is KGHDR, CDR2 SFDVKD, per germline. The CDR3 spans 16 residues. With V trimmed by 4 bases and J by 7 bases, 11 bases remained unmatched. The CDR3: CATSDPGTRAGNEQFF. The CDR3 DNA sequence: TGTGCCACCAGTGACCCCGGGACTAGGGCAGGGAATGAGCAGTTCTTC.

This clone was found once. The chain has TRBV5-6 and TRBJ2-3; no clear D gene. CDR3 length: 12 residues. V shed 2 bases and J shed 8 bases, with 9 bases lying between them. Germline V CDR1 and CDR2: SGHDT, YYEEEE. The CDR3 region is CASSLEVGTQYF. For the CDR3, the DNA is TGTGCCAGCAGCTTAGAAGTTGGTACGCAGTATTTT.

The chain joins TRBV11-2 to TRBJ1-3; D remains ambiguous. This CDR3 region has 13 residues. Germline CDR1 and CDR2: SGHAT and FQNNGV. V dropped 1 base and J dropped 2 bases, with 3 bases sitting between them. This chain's CDR3 is CASSLAPGNTIYF. CDR3 coding DNA: TGTGCCAGCAGCTTAGCCCCTGGAAACACCATATATTTT.

The genes are TRBV19 and TRBJ1-1, with a possible D match to TRBD1 (5 bases). The V gene lost 4 bases and the J gene lost 5 bases, with 11 bases spanning the gap. Germline V gene data show CDR1 as LNHDA and CDR2 as SQIVND (reference sequence). The CDR3 spans 13 residues. CDR3 nucleotide sequence: TGTGCCAGTAGTACCCGGACATCAACTGAAGCTTTCTTT. This sequence encodes CASSTRTSTEAFF.

The chain is built from TRBV2 and TRBJ1-5, with TRBD1 matching over 8 bases. The length of the CDR3 is 17 residues. V shed 4 bases, J shed 6 bases, and the junction held 14 bases outside the gene matches. CDR1 is SNHLY, CDR2 FYNNEI, per germline. Written as DNA, the CDR3 is TGTGCCAGCAGTGGAAGCAGGGGGCGCGGTGAGAGTCAGCCCCAGCATTTT. It codes for CASSGSRGRGESQPQHF.

The DNA of the CDR3 is TGTGCCAGCAGCGGCAACAGGGCTGCGGGGGGCGACTCCTACAATGAGCAGTTCTTC. Translation gives CASSGNRAAGGDSYNEQFF. The genes are TRBV9 and TRBJ2-1; TRBD2 agrees at 8 bases. Unmatched junction bases numbered 14, after V lost 3 bases and J lost 0 bases. Per the germline V gene, CDR1 is SGDLS and CDR2 is YYNGEE. The CDR3 covers 19 residues.

The J gene is TRBJ2-3, the V gene TRBV2; 8 nucleotides line up with TRBD2. J lost 4 bases, V lost 4 bases, and 7 bases had no gene match. The CDR3 is 15 amino acids. In germline, CDR1 is SNHLY, CDR2 FYNNEI. CDR3 residues: CASSAQRGIPDTQYF. CDR3 sequence (DNA): TGTGCCAGCAGTGCGCAGCGGGGGATTCCAGATACGCAGTATTTT.

V gene TRBV5-1 combines with J gene TRBJ1-2, with TRBD1 matching over 8 bases. This CDR3 contains 16 residues. Germline assignment: CDR1 SGHRS and CDR2 YFSETQ. The V gene end was trimmed by 1 base and the J gene end by 0 bases; junction bases not matched to a gene: 5. The CDR3 DNA reads as TGCGCCAGCAGCTTGAGGACAGGGACCACTAACTATGGCTACACCTTC. This sequence encodes CASSLRTGTTNYGYTF.

The chain carries TRBV27 and TRBJ1-5; D remains unclear. The V end lost 2 bases, the J end lost 7 bases, and 9 bases lay between the germline ends. Germline CDR1 is MNHEY and CDR2 is SMNVEV (reference sequence). The CDR3 runs to 13 residues. The CDR3 DNA reads as TGTGCCAGCAGTTTAGGACCCCTACAGCCCCAGCATTTT. It codes for CASSLGPLQPQHF.

The chain employs TRBV30 and TRBJ1-2, with 9 bases fitting TRBD1. Germline lookup yields CDR1 GTSNPN and CDR2 SVGIG (reference sequence). The CDR3 consists of 15 residues. After removal of 3 bases from V and 4 bases from J, the junction contained 9 bases not matched to a gene. CDR3 nucleotides: TGTGCCTGGAGCCCGCAACAGGGGGCAGGCTATGGCTACACCTTC. This sequence encodes CAWSPQQGAGYGYTF. The entire variable domain, with the rest obtained from reference TRBV30 and TRBJ1-2, is as follows: SQTIHQWPATLVQPVGSPLSLECTVEGTSNPNLYWYRQAAGRGLQLLFYSVGIGQISSEVPQNLSASRPQDRQFILSSKKLLLSDSGFYLCAWSPQQGAGYGYTFGSGTRLTVV.

V usage is TRBV19 and J usage is TRBJ1-5; no reliable D call. The V gene's germline CDR1 is LNHDA and CDR2 SQIVND (reference sequence). The V gene lost 6 bases and the J gene lost 0 bases, with 9 bases spanning the gap. The CDR3 is 14 amino acids. CDR3 in DNA: TGTGCCAGTAGGAAGTTAAATAGCAATCAGCCCCAGCATTTT. Its protein product is CASRKLNSNQPQHF.

The V gene is TRBV19, the J gene TRBJ2-3; 14 bases match TRBD2. The germline V gene has CDR1 LNHDA and CDR2 SQIVND (reference sequence). The CDR3 sequence is 16 residues long. V shed 3 bases, J shed 6 bases, and the junction held 5 bases outside the gene matches. The CDR3 DNA reads TGTGCCAGTAGTATGGCGACTAGCGGGGGGGCTGATACGCAGTATTTT. Protein: CASSMATSGGADTQYF. The full variable domain, its missing parts supplied by reference TRBV19 and TRBJ2-3, is DGGITQSPKYLFRKEGQNVTLSCEQNLNHDAMYWYRQDPGQGLRLIYYSQIVNDFQKGDIAEGYSVSREKKESFPLTVTSAQKNPTAFYLCASSMATSGGADTQYFGPGTRLTVL.

The chain links TRBV27 to TRBJ2-1; 10 nucleotides match TRBD2. V lost 9 bases and J lost 9; bases outside the gene matches: 20. Germline V gene data show CDR1 as MNHEY and CDR2 as SMNVEV (reference sequence). The CDR3 contains 17 residues. As DNA, the CDR3 is TGTGCCAGTCCGGGGCTAGCGGGGGCCCTCTCAGACGGTGAGCAGTTCTTC. Translated: CASPGLAGALSDGEQFF.

The gene calls are TRBV9 and TRBJ1-4; D perhaps matches TRBD1 (6 bases). V shed 4 bases and J shed 0 bases, with 10 bases lying between them. CDR1 is SGDLS and CDR2 is YYNGEE in the germline V gene. The CDR3 extends over 15 amino acids. The CDR3 nucleotides are TGTGCCAGCAGCACGAGGGGGGCAACTAATGAAAAACTGTTTTTT. Protein sequence: CASSTRGATNEKLFF.

This clone was counted once. This sequence joins TRBV7-9 and TRBJ1-2; TRBD1 might be the D (5 bases). V shed 2 bases and J shed 2 bases, with 18 bases lying between them. The CDR3 consists of 17 residues. Germline V gene lookup returns CDR1 SEHNR and CDR2 FQNEAQ (reference sequence). The CDR3 DNA reads TGTGCCAGCAGCTTACCTCAGGGACCCATCAGGAACTATGGCTACACCTTC. Translation: CASSLPQGPIRNYGYTF.

The gene calls are TRBV3-1 (or the pseudogene TRBV3-2) and TRBJ2-3, with 7 bases identical to TRBD2. The CDR3 has 13 amino acids. J lost 2 bases, V lost 10 bases, and 6 bases had no gene match. Germline lookup yields CDR1 LGHDT and CDR2 YNNKEL (reference sequence). The CDR3 loop reads CATAAGDTDTQYF. DNA of the CDR3: TGTGCCACAGCCGCGGGGGACACAGATACGCAGTATTTT.

The chain carries TRBV3-1 (or the pseudogene TRBV3-2) and TRBJ2-5; D possibly uses TRBD1 or TRBD2 (5 bases each). This CDR3 is 14 amino acids long. The V gene's germline CDR1 is LGHDT and CDR2 YNNKEL (reference sequence). With 4 bases removed from V and 2 bases from J, the gap between germline ends came to 11 bases. For the CDR3, the DNA is TGTGCCAGCAGCCCGGGGACGTTACAAGAGACCCAGTACTTC. This gives the protein CASSPGTLQETQYF.

The CDR3 nucleotides read TGTGCCAGCTGCCGGGAGACAGCTAATTCACCCCTCCACTTT. It codes for CASCRETANSPLHF. V is TRBV6-5 and J is TRBJ1-6; a possible D gene is TRBD1 (5 bases). This CDR3 spans 14 amino acids. V was clipped by 8 bases and J by 6 bases, with 14 bases between them. CDR1 is MNHEY, CDR2 SVGAGI, per germline.

This chain joins TRBV30 and TRBJ2-1, with 13 bases matching TRBD2. Germline V gene lookup returns CDR1 GTSNPN and CDR2 SVGIG (reference sequence). The CDR3 consists of 13 residues. CDR3 residues: CARGTSGTRGQFF. As DNA, the CDR3 is TGTGCTCGTGGGACTAGCGGGACTCGAGGGCAGTTCTTC.

This chain's CDR3 is CASSNGQGSTDTQYF. Written as DNA, the CDR3 is TGTGCCAGCAGCAACGGACAGGGGAGCACAGATACGCAGTATTTT. The genes are TRBV11-1 and TRBJ2-3, with TRBD1 matching 9 bases. The germline CDR1 and CDR2 sequences are SGHAT and FQDESV (reference sequence). The CDR3 contains 15 residues. Unmatched junction bases numbered 3, after V lost 5 bases and J lost 0 bases.

This clone was found once. The chain has TRBV21-1 and TRBJ2-7; the table's D call, TRBD1, has no DNA check behind it. TRBV21-1 is a documented pseudogene. The CDR3 spans 18 residues. The CDR3: CASSNRRGPGTLSYEQYF. The DNA for the CDR3 is TGTGCCAGCAGCAACCGACGGGGTCCTGGGACACTCTCCTACGAGCAGTACTTC.

A single count supports this clone. The gene calls are TRBV28 and TRBJ1-5, with D unclear. The CDR3 length is 15 residues. V was pared by 7 bases and J by 3 bases, with 16 bases between. CDR1 is MDHEN and CDR2 is SYDVKM in the germline V gene. The CDR3 DNA sequence: TGTGCCAGCACTCGATTGGACCGGCACAATCAGCCCCAGCATTTT. Translating it yields CASTRLDRHNQPQHF.

The chain recombines TRBV4-2 with TRBJ2-7; D possibly corresponds to TRBD2 (6 bases). The V end was cut by 3 bases, the J end by 1 base, with 13 bases between. This CDR3 region has 15 residues. Germline CDR1 and CDR2: LGHNA and YNFKEQ. CDR3 coding DNA: TGTGCCAGCAGCCAGCAAGCGGGCCCATCCTACGAGCAGTACTTC. Translated, it gives CASSQQAGPSYEQYF.

V usage is TRBV3-1 (or the pseudogene TRBV3-2) and J usage is TRBJ1-5; possibly TRBD1 for D (6 bases). The CDR3 contains 17 residues. Trimming removed 2 bases from V and 5 bases from J, with 19 bases in between. Per germline, CDR1 LGHDT and CDR2 YNNKEL (reference sequence). The CDR3: CASSQRQALDLYQPQHF. The CDR3 DNA follows: TGTGCCAGCAGCCAAAGACAGGCACTAGACCTTTATCAGCCCCAGCATTTT.